This TCR beta chain was obtained from a study of response to subunit inactivated influenza vaccine. Study-level results: The authors proposed limited new T cell recruitment per seasonal influenza vaccination.

TCRdb reprocessed the RT-PCR reads via MiXCR and lists one record per CDR3 protein. The sample shows 450,000 to 500,000 distinct CDR3 sequences, approximately 11% of them seen only once. The CDR3 is 14 residues long. V lost 1 base to trimming and J lost 5 bases, with 11 bases between them. On this clonotype itself: Its antigen is unidentified. Just one base apart from a much larger clone, this may be a read error. No conserved phenylalanine or tryptophan ends this CDR3, so it is likely a read error.

The sequences come from PBMCs from blood, collected 40 to 50 days after vaccination. The TCR comes from a man in his forties or fifties who received an inactivated influenza vaccine. V gene TRBV12-3 or TRBV12-4 combines with J gene TRBJ1-1, with D possibly TRBD1 on 6 matching bases. Here the CDR3 reads CASSLDRVWTEAFL. The CDR3, as DNA: TGTGCCAGCAGTTTAGACAGGGTATGGACTGAAGCTTTCCTT.